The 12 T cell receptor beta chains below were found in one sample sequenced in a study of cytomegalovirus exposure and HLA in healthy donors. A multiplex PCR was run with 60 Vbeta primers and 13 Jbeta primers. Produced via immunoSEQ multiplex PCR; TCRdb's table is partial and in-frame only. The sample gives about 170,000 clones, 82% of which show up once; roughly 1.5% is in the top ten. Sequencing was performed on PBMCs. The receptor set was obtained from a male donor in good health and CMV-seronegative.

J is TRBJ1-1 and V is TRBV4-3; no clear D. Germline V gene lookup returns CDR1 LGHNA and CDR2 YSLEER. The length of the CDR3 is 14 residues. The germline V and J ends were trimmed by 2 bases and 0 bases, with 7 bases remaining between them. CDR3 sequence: CASSQFPMNTEAFF. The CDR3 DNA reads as TGCGCCAGCAGCCAATTCCCTATGAACACTGAAGCTTTCTTT.

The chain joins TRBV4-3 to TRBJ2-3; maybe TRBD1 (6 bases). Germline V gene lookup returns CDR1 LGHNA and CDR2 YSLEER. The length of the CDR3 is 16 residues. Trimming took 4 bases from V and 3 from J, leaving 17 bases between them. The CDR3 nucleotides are TGCGCCAGCAGCCGACAGGTCGGGTCCGCAACAGATACGCAGTATTTT. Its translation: CASSRQVGSATDTQYF.

The CDR3 DNA follows: TGTGCCAGCAGCCCAGCGGGGGGGCCTAGGCAAGAGACCCAGTACTTC. Translated, it gives CASSPAGGPRQETQYF. The chain employs TRBV9 and TRBJ2-5; TRBD2 agrees at 10 bases. This CDR3 region has 16 residues. Unmatched junction bases numbered 8, after V lost 4 bases and J lost 2 bases. CDR1 and CDR2 (germline): SGDLS, YYNGEE.

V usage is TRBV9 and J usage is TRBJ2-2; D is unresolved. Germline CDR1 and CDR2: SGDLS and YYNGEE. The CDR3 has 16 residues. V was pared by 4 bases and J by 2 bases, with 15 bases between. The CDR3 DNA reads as TGTGCCAGCAGCATAACTCTTAGAGCTAACACCGGGGAGCTGTTTTTT. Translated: CASSITLRANTGELFF.

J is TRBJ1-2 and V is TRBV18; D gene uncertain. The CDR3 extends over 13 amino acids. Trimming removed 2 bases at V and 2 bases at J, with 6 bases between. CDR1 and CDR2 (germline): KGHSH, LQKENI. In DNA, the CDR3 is TGTGCCAGCTCACCAGACAAGAACTATGGCTACACCTTC. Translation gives CASSPDKNYGYTF.

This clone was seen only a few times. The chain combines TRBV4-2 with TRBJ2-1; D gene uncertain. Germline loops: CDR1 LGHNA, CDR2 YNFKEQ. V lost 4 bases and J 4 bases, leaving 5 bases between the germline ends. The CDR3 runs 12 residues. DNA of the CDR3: TGTGCCAGCAGCCGCCAGTACAATGAGCAGTTCTTC. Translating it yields CASSRQYNEQFF.

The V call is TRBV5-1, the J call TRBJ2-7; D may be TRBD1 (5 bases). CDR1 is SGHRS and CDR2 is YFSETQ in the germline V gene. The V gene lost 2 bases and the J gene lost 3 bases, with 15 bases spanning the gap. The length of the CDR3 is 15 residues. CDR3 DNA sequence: TGCGCCAGCAGCTTAACAGGTTCCCCCGTCTACGAGCAGTACTTC. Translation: CASSLTGSPVYEQYF.

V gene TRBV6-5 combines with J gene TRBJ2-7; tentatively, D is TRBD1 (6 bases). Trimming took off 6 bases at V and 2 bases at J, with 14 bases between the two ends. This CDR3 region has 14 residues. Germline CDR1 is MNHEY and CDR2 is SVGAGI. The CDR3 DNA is TGTGCCAGCAGCGCCGGGACAAGTCCCTACGAGCAGTACTTC. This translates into CASSAGTSPYEQYF.

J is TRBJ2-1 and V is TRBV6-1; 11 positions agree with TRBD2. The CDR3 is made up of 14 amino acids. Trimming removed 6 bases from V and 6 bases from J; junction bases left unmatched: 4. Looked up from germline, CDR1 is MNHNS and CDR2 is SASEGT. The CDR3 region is CASRLAGGTNEQFF. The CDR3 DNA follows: TGTGCCAGCAGGCTAGCGGGGGGCACCAATGAGCAGTTCTTC.

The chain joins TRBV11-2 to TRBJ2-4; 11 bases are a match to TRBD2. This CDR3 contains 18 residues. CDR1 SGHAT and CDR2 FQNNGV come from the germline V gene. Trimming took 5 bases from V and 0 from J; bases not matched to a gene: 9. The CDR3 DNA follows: TGTGCCAGCAGCCCGGGACTAGCGGCGGGACTAGCCAAAAACATTCAGTACTTC. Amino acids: CASSPGLAAGLAKNIQYF.

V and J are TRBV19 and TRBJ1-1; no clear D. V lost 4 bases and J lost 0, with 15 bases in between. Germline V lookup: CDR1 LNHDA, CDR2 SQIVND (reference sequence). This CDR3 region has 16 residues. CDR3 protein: CASSTTMRIMNTEAFF. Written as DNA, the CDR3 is TGTGCCAGTAGTACCACTATGCGGATCATGAACACTGAAGCTTTCTTT. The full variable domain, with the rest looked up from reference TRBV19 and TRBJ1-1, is DGGITQSPKYLFRKEGQNVTLSCEQNLNHDAMYWYRQDPGQGLRLIYYSQIVNDFQKGDIAEGYSVSREKKESFPLTVTSAQKNPTAFYLCASSTTMRIMNTEAFFGQGTRLTVV.

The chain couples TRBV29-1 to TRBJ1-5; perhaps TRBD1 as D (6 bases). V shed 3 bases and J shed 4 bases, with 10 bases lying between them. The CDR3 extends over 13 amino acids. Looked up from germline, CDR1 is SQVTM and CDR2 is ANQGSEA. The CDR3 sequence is CSVDSGVNQPQHF. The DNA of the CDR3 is TGCAGCGTTGACTCAGGGGTGAATCAGCCCCAGCATTTT.